One sample yielded the 3 T cell receptor delta chains listed below, sequenced in a study of Vδ1+ human thymocytes. Findings and caveats of the study: In the thymus, TRG and TRD repertoires looked highly polyclonal with Gaussian CDR3 lengths.

No antigen has been identified for these receptors. Extracted RNA was reverse transcribed into cDNA. CDR3 amplicons came from multiplex PCR with pooled V-gene forward and constant-region reverse primers. TCRdb processed the multiplex PCR reads again with the CATT caller. The sample consists of over 45,000 delta-chain clones, over 13% of them appearing once. The source material was Vdelta1+ gamma-delta thymocytes from the thymus. Subset denoted: FACS-sorted CD3+ TCRalphabeta- TCRVdelta1+ TCRVdelta2- thymocytes. These receptors were obtained from a girl under three years old who had congenital heart surgery.

The V and J genes are TRDV1 and TRDJ1; 9 nucleotides agree with TRDD2. The V gene end was trimmed by 3 bases and the J gene end by 4 bases; junction bases not matched to a gene: 15. Germline V gene lookup returns CDR1 TSWWSYY and CDR2 QGS. The CDR3 loop spans 18 amino acids. CDR3 sequence: CALGDFLPTRSAVDKLIF. The CDR3, as DNA: TGTGCTCTTGGGGACTTCCTTCCTACGCGGTCAGCCGTCGATAAACTCATCTTT.

This clone was observed a few times. The V call is TRDV1, the J call TRDJ1, with TRDD3 matching 13 bases. The CDR3 has 22 residues. Per germline, CDR1 TSWWSYY and CDR2 QGS. J lost 1 base, V lost 6 bases, and 23 bases had no gene match. The CDR3 DNA reads as TGTGCTCTTGGAGATGGCCTCCCTCCTTTTTACTGGGGGATACGCGTCACCGATAAACTCATCTTT. Its protein is CALGDGLPPFYWGIRVTDKLIF.

There are a few counts of this clone. The chain has TRDV1 and TRDJ1, with 12 bases identical to TRDD3. This CDR3 spans 21 amino acids. V shed 2 bases, J shed 4 bases, and the junction held 20 bases outside the gene matches. The germline V gene has CDR1 TSWWSYY and CDR2 QGS. CDR3 amino acids: CALGEIPPRTGGYREGDKLIF. The CDR3 DNA follows: TGTGCTCTTGGGGAAATCCCCCCCCGTACTGGGGGATACCGGGAAGGCGATAAACTCATCTTT.